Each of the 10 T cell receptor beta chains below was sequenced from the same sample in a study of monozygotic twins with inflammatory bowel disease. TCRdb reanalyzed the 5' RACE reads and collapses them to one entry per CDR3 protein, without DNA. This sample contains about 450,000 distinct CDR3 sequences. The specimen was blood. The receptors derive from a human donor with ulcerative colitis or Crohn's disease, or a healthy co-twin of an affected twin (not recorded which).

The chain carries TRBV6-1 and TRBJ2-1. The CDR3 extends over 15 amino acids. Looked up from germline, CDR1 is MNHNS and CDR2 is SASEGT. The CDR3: CASSPSGSSYNEQFF.

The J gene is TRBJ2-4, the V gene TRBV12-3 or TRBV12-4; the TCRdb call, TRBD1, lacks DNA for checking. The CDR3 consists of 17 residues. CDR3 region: CASSVGGTSRAKNIQYF.

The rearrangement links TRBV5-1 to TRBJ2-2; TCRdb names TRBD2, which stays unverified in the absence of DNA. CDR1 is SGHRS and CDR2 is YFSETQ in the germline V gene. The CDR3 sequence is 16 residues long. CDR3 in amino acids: CASSLGLAGFTGELFF.

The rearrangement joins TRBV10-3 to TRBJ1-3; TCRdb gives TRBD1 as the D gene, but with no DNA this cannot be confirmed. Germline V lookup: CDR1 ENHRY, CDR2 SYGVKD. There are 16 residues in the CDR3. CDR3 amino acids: CAISKGQGMSGNTIYF.

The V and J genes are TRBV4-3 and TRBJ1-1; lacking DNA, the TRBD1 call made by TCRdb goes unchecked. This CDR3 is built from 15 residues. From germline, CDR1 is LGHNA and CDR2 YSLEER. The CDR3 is CASSQGTGHNTEAFF.

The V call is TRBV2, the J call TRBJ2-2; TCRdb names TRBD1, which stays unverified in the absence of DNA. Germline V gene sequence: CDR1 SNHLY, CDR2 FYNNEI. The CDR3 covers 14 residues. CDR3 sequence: CASVRDSGTGELFF.

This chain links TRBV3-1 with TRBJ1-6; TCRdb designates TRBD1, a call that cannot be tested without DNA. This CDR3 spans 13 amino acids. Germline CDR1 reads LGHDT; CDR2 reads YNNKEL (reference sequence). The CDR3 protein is CASTRTGNSPLHF.

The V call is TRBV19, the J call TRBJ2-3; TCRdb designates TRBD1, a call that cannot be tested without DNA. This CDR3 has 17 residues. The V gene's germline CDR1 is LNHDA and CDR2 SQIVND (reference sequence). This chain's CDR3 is CASSPQRQSLSTDTQYF.

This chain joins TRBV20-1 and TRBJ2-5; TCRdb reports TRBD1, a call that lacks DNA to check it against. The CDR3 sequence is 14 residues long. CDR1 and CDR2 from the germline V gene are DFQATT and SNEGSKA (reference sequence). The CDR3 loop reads CSARGEWGGETQYF.

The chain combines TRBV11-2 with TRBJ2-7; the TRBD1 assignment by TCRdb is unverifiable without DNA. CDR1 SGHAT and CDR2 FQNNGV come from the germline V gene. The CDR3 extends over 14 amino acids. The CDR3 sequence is CASSPGQIYYEQYF.